The 23 T cell receptor beta chains given below trace back to one sample, sequenced in a study of radiotherapy plus CTLA-4 blockade in lung cancer. Clones were read by immunoSEQ multiplex PCR, and TCRdb kept only the in-frame ones, dropping some. The repertoire holds around 44,000 clones, about 86% seen once, with 15% to 20% in the top ten. Sequenced here: peripheral blood, sampled from a patient treated with radiotherapy plus ipilimumab. Every receptor here comes from a human donor with non-small cell lung cancer that progressed on radiotherapy plus ipilimumab. Some clones in this sample may be carry-over from other donors' samples.

V and J are TRBV7-2 and TRBJ2-3; D is unresolved. Deletions cut 3 bases from V and 2 bases from J, with 6 bases between. CDR1 is SGHTA, CDR2 FQGNSA, per germline. This CDR3 spans 13 amino acids. CDR3: CASSFSATDTQYF. The CDR3 DNA follows: TGTGCCAGCAGCTTCAGCGCCACAGATACGCAGTATTTT.

The rearrangement links TRBV5-4 to TRBJ2-7; 11 bases are a match to TRBD2. CDR1 SGHNT and CDR2 YYREEE come from the germline V gene (reference sequence). V was clipped by 4 bases and J by 0 bases; unmatched bases: 3. This CDR3 is built from 15 residues. Here the CDR3 reads CASSPGLAASYEQYF. The CDR3 DNA reads TGTGCCAGCAGCCCGGGACTAGCGGCCTCCTACGAGCAGTACTTC.

The chain uses TRBV2 and TRBJ1-3; 9 bases match TRBD1. The CDR3 consists of 15 residues. V trimming: 6 bases; J trimming: 0 bases; junction bases outside the gene matches: 3. Germline values: CDR1 SNHLY, CDR2 FYNNEI. CDR3 protein: CASSLQGASGNTIYF. In nucleotides, the CDR3 is TGTGCCAGCAGCTTACAGGGGGCCTCTGGAAACACCATATATTTT.

V usage is TRBV19 and J usage is TRBJ1-2, with 10 bases matching TRBD1. The CDR3 sequence is 14 residues long. V was pared by 6 bases and J by 3 bases, with 4 bases of the junction left unmatched. CDR1 and CDR2 from the germline V gene are LNHDA and SQIVND (reference sequence). The CDR3 spells CASRLDRGDYGYTF. CDR3 nucleotide sequence: TGTGCCAGTAGATTGGACAGGGGGGACTATGGCTACACCTTC.

This clone appeared a single time. The V and J genes are TRBV5-1 and TRBJ1-3; 7 bases line up with TRBD1. Per germline, CDR1 SGHRS and CDR2 YFSETQ. V trimming: 4 bases; J trimming: 4 bases; junction bases outside the gene matches: 2. The CDR3 spans 13 residues. CDR3 DNA: TGCGCCAGCAGCGTGACAGGGGGAAACACCATATATTTT. As protein: CASSVTGGNTIYF.

The chain has TRBV5-1 and TRBJ1-1; the match to TRBD1 covers 7 bases. The V segment lost 0 bases and the J segment 4 bases; nucleotides outside the gene matches: 6. Germline lookup yields CDR1 SGHRS and CDR2 YFSETQ. CDR3 length: 15 amino acids. Here the CDR3 reads CASSLVAGGRTEAFF. CDR3 bases: TGCGCCAGCAGCTTGGTGGCAGGGGGACGCACTGAAGCTTTCTTT.

DNA for the CDR3: TGTGCCACCAGCAGAGAGGGCGGGAACCAAGAGACCCAGTACTTC. Its protein is CATSREGGNQETQYF. This chain links TRBV15 with TRBJ2-5, with D possibly TRBD2 on 6 matching bases. CDR1 is LNHNV and CDR2 is YYDKDF in the germline V gene (reference sequence). The CDR3 is made up of 15 amino acids. The V end lost 0 bases, the J end lost 0 bases, and 8 bases lay between the germline ends.

The chain is built from TRBV5-1 and TRBJ2-4, with a weak D call TRBD2 (6 bases). The ends were cut back, 5 bases at V and 6 bases at J, with 15 bases in the middle. Per the germline V gene, CDR1 is SGHRS and CDR2 is YFSETQ. CDR3 length: 14 residues. CDR3 sequence reads: CASSRDSGGNIQYF. CDR3 coding DNA: TGCGCCAGCAGTAGGGACTCAGGCGGAAACATTCAGTACTTC.

CDR3 amino acids: CASSVGGTGYFTDTQYF. CDR3 sequence (DNA): TGTGCCAGCAGCGTAGGGGGGACAGGGTACTTCACAGATACGCAGTATTTT. The J gene is TRBJ2-3, the V gene TRBV9; TRBD1 matches 9 bases. V trimming: 0 bases; J trimming: 2 bases; junction bases outside the gene matches: 7. This CDR3 has 17 amino acids. CDR1 SGDLS and CDR2 YYNGEE come from the germline V gene.

The chain couples TRBV11-2 to TRBJ2-5, with D perhaps TRBD1 (6 bases). This CDR3 region has 13 residues. The V and J ends lost 3 bases and 9 bases respectively, with 14 bases between them. Germline-derived CDR1 and CDR2 are SGHAT and FQNNGV. CDR3 in amino acids: CASSFLGAAAQYF. CDR3 bases: TGTGCCAGCAGCTTCTTGGGGGCGGCGGCCCAGTACTTC.

The gene calls are TRBV19 and TRBJ2-7; TRBD2 aligns across 11 bases. This CDR3 comprises 19 residues. The germline V gene has CDR1 LNHDA and CDR2 SQIVND (reference sequence). J lost 3 bases, V lost 7 bases, and 20 bases had no gene match. The CDR3 sequence: CASIPPGLAGGCQDYEQYF. In nucleotides, the CDR3 is TGTGCCAGTATCCCCCCCGGGCTAGCGGGAGGATGTCAGGACTACGAGCAGTACTTC.

The rearrangement links TRBV14 to TRBJ1-1; 8 bases map to TRBD1. The J segment lost 4 bases and the V segment lost 6 bases, leaving 4 bases of the junction unmatched. The CDR3 loop spans 13 amino acids. Germline values: CDR1 SGHDN, CDR2 FVKESK. The CDR3 DNA is TGTGCCAGCAGAGTTGGGACAGGCACTGAAGCTTTCTTT. It specifies CASRVGTGTEAFF.

This sequence joins TRBV7-2 and TRBJ1-4; 9 bases agree with TRBD1. J was trimmed by 7 bases and V by 5 bases; bases with no gene match: 8. CDR1 and CDR2 from the germline V gene are SGHTA and FQGNSA. The CDR3 has 15 amino acids. The CDR3 nucleotides read TGTGCCAGCAGCGCTACCGGGACAGGGAGTGAAAAACTGTTTTTT. Its translation is CASSATGTGSEKLFF.

The rearrangement links TRBV9 to TRBJ2-3, with 10 bases that match TRBD1. Germline-derived CDR1 and CDR2 are SGDLS and YYNGEE. The CDR3 has 16 amino acids. V shed 3 bases and J 0 bases; nucleotides not matched to a gene: 4. For the CDR3, the DNA is TGTGCCAGCAGCGGAGGGACAGGGGTTAGCACAGATACGCAGTATTTT. This codes for CASSGGTGVSTDTQYF.

The chain carries TRBV4-1 and TRBJ1-5, with D uncertain. CDR3 size: 15 residues. V lost 2 bases to trimming and J lost 1 base, with 9 bases between them. The germline V gene encodes CDR1 MGHRA and CDR2 YSYEKL. The CDR3 nucleotides are TGCGCCAGCAGCCAATTCCAGCGGAGCAATCAGCCCCAGCATTTT. Translating it yields CASSQFQRSNQPQHF.

The chain combines TRBV7-7 with TRBJ2-1; 11 bases are a match to TRBD2. This CDR3 spans 19 amino acids. Germline CDR1 SSHAT, CDR2 FNYEAQ (reference sequence). V was pared by 0 bases and J by 2 bases, with 9 bases of the junction left unmatched. Here the CDR3 DNA reads TGTGCCAGCAGCTTAGCGGGGGTTGCTAGCGGGAGGCCCTACAATGAGCAGTTCTTC. Translation gives CASSLAGVASGRPYNEQFF.

This CDR3 reads CASSGQGAVYEQYF. The CDR3 bases are TGTGCCAGTAGCGGACAGGGGGCAGTTTACGAGCAGTACTTC. The rearrangement uses TRBV19 and TRBJ2-7, with 11 bases matching TRBD1. Germline assignment: CDR1 LNHDA and CDR2 SQIVND (reference sequence). Germline trimming cut 6 bases from V and 4 bases from J; bases unmatched to any gene: 5. This CDR3 comprises 14 residues.

This chain joins TRBV11-2 and TRBJ1-6; D gene unclear. The germline CDR1 and CDR2 sequences are SGHAT and FQNNGV. The CDR3 totals 15 residues. With 5 bases removed from V and 7 bases from J, the gap between germline ends came to 15 bases. This chain's CDR3 is CASSALRGRNSPLHF. The DNA for the CDR3 is TGTGCCAGCAGCGCCCTCCGGGGAAGGAATTCACCCCTCCACTTT.

The chain has TRBV5-6 and TRBJ1-6; D unclear. Looked up from germline, CDR1 is SGHDT and CDR2 is YYEEEE. The CDR3 extends over 12 amino acids. V lost 6 bases and J lost 9, with 10 bases in between. The CDR3 here is CASTREGSPLHF. CDR3 nucleotides: TGTGCCAGCACTCGGGAGGGTTCACCCCTCCACTTT.

A single count supports this clone. The junction shows a germline mismatch at one end, possibly a read error. The chain recombines TRBV11-2 with TRBJ2-1, with 10 positions matching TRBD1. The CDR3 extends over 14 amino acids. The germline CDR1 and CDR2 sequences are SGHAT and FQNNGV. CDR3 region: CASSRTGGYNKQFF. The CDR3 DNA follows: TGTGCCAGCAGCCGGACAGGGGGTTACAATAAGCAGTTCTTC.

The chain joins TRBV12-5 to TRBJ2-2, with 10 bases that match TRBD1. This CDR3 comprises 14 residues. V lost 10 bases, J lost 6 bases, and 8 bases stayed unmatched. Germline V gene lookup returns CDR1 LGHNT and CDR2 FRNRAP. The CDR3 spells CATKAGTGAGELFF. The CDR3 nucleotides are TGTGCTACCAAAGCCGGGACAGGGGCCGGGGAGCTGTTTTTT.

The chain couples TRBV7-9 to TRBJ2-2, with 14 bases lining up with TRBD2. Losses at the gene ends were 2 bases for V and 7 bases for J; bases not matched to a gene: 6. CDR3 length equals 17 residues. CDR1 and CDR2 (germline): SEHNR, FQNEAQ (reference sequence). Here the CDR3 DNA reads TGTGCCAGCAGCTTACCCCTGACTAGCGGGAGGGGCGGGGAGCTGTTTTTT. Its protein is CASSLPLTSGRGGELFF.

The rearrangement joins TRBV6-4 to TRBJ2-1; the D gene is possibly TRBD2 (5 bases). The germline V gene has CDR1 MRHNA and CDR2 SNTAGT. V lost 3 bases, J lost 5 bases, and 14 bases lay in between. This CDR3 is 15 amino acids long. The CDR3 region is CASSESGERNNEQFF. In nucleotides, the CDR3 is TGTGCCAGCAGTGAGTCTGGGGAGAGGAACAATGAGCAGTTCTTC.